Included here is one T cell receptor (beta chain) sequence, with context. This sample is drawn from a study of blood T cell repertoires in COVID-19. Background on the study: PBMCs, B-cell-depleted T cells, or T cells provided the cDNA or gDNA that made up the material.

V was clipped by 2 bases and J by 1 base; unmatched bases: 3. In germline, CDR1 is MNHEY, CDR2 SVGAGI. This CDR3 is built from 15 residues. Original data processing: Amplifying reference gene primers gave estimates of nucleated cell counts. Profiled with immunoSEQ multiplex PCR; TCRdb holds only in-frame clones, not every one. That table is the source of V, J and clone size, and D and trimming were worked out from the DNA. The sample holds over 55,000 clones, about three quarters seen once. This TCR was sampled from a woman aged 70 to 79 with acute or convalescent COVID-19. The sequencing sample was made of peripheral blood. The chain uses TRBV6-5 and TRBJ1-1; TRBD1 matches at 8 bases. In nucleotides, the CDR3 is TGTGCCAGCAGTTACACCGGACAGGGGAACACTGAAGCTTTCTTT. It specifies CASSYTGQGNTEAFF.